This T cell receptor beta chain came from a study of cytomegalovirus exposure and HLA in healthy donors (dated by TCRdb to between 2016 and 2019). Describing the broader study: In an earlier analysis of approximately 500 of the donors, around 300 Gb of sequence data and 100 million or so unique TCR beta sequences from about 179 million T cells were reported. An early release that covered about 600 HLA-typed donors contained around 330 gigabases of sequencing data and tens of millions of unique TCR sequences. Of the roughly 390 genotyped donors, over 70% fell in the genetic ancestry cluster associated with self-reported Caucasian donors. The aim of the study was to test whether cataloging public T cell receptors could identify signatures of past pathogen exposure. The T cell repertoires of some 700 subjects were profiled by immunosequencing and related to cytomegalovirus serostatus. Along with the approximately 700-subject first cohort, a separate validation cohort of over a hundred different subjects was used. High-throughput TCR immunosequencing, statistical association of individual TCRs with disease status, and machine learning were combined to predict cytomegalovirus infection status. To study patterns of TCR occurrence, a later analysis re-analyzed previously published TCR beta repertoires from several hundred donors and added high-resolution HLA genotyping. In the later analysis, no new phenotypic data were used to find candidate immune exposures; instead, reliance was placed on TCR beta sequences and their occurrence across donors. An earlier analysis of around 640 of the donors used high-throughput TCR beta sequencing to judge whether each TCR beta V gene segment behaved as functional or pseudogenic. Alongside the repertoire data, information on donor age, sex, ethnicity and CMV serostatus was compiled. A later genetic analysis used genome-wide SNP genotypes for about three fifths of the 666 donors, treating that subset as a discovery cohort. Every discovery cohort repertoire had been produced on one sequencing platform. HLA typing included class I and class II loci at four-digit resolution. The number of typed donors differed by locus: roughly 629-640 for A, B, C, DRB1 and DQB1; approximately 530 for DQA1; 600 to 610 for DPA1; and some 430 for DPB1. A few DR-DQ haplotypes were handled as single units for association and clustering because linkage in the cohort was strong. Among some 410 genotyped donors of the cohort, an average of approximately 230,000 unique TCR beta nucleotide sequences were sequenced per donor, roughly a sixth of them non-productive. What the study reported, not specific to this receptor: Some IMGT-functional V segments, including TRBV6-2 and TRBV6-3, could not be told apart with the 87-base-pair reads, so those segments were excluded. According to the authors, the approach could potentially be generalized to other disease states and immunological phenotypes. A later analysis reported that several top co-occurrence clusters appeared linked to parvovirus B19, influenza, CMV and Epstein-Barr virus. Most CMV-associated TCR beta chains appeared to be HLA-restricted in a later analysis, and the HLA associations seemed to be driven largely by CMV exposure. According to a later genetic analysis, donors in an Asian-associated ancestry cluster had fewer N-insertions in productive TCRs than the roughly 700-donor mean. Linkage disequilibrium might explain the correlated functional status among segregating V segments, but an unknown experimental factor could not be excluded. Most TCR sequences were observed very rarely across donors, whereas some public TCRs were present in many individuals. Roughly uniform sequencing depth across donors was assumed in presence/absence analyses, although this assumption may not hold. A cluster of highly shared sequence variants was judged likely to represent a technical artifact of the sequencing pipeline. In an earlier analysis of fewer than 700 of the donors, most TCR beta V segments appeared in productive rearrangements about 90% or about 30% of the time, broadly matching IMGT annotations. At a false discovery rate of 0.05, a later analysis linked around 15,000 TCR beta sequences to specific HLA alleles. The earlier analysis of approximately 590 of the donors excluded some 16 rarely observed V segments, including chromosome 9 orphons, because counts were too low. A later analysis found that HLA-associated TCR beta chains were more clonally expanded and had lower generation probabilities than equally common non-associated chains. Only TCR beta chains were sequenced in this cohort, and the absence of alpha or paired-chain data limited detectable features. Because HLA typing was missing for some donors at each locus, association tests included only the typed subset. A further reported finding was that TCR beta sequences accurately predicted the HLA-A and HLA-B alleles for most subjects in the first cohort. Assigning TCR associations to individual alleles was difficult when HLA alleles, especially DR and DQ, strongly co-occurred. A later analysis found that TCR association rates varied across HLA loci, with DRB1 alleles showing the most associated TCRs and HLA-C alleles the fewest. Immune exposure information for the cohort was limited to CMV serostatus. A few of the identified cytomegalovirus-associated TCR beta chains were confirmed in vitro to be specific for cytomegalovirus antigens. An association between a missense DCLRE1C variant and V-gene and J-gene trimming of TCR beta chains was found in a later genetic analysis and replicated in an independent cohort. Cytomegalovirus status was reported to be diagnosed by the classifier with high specificity and sensitivity in both the original and validation cohorts. A total of 150 to 200 TCR beta chains were listed by the study as associated with cytomegalovirus.

A word on this clone: Its antigen specificity is not known. No clone much larger than this one lies a single base away; base qualities are absent.

According to the germline V gene (reference sequence), CDR1 reads SEHNR and CDR2 reads FQNEAQ. Trimming leaves V shorter by 5 bases and J shorter by 2 bases, with the junction holding 2 bases beyond the gene matches. Inclusive of the bounding cysteine and phenylalanine, the CDR3 is 14 residues long. Solely the CDR3 DNA is kept, with 42 bases framed from the first base. In total, 500 to 700 healthy bone marrow donors made up the cohort. Cohort members were all nominally healthy when sampled, although unrecorded immune exposures were likely present. The donor was CMV seronegative and belonged to the group of more than 300 seronegative cohort members. A peripheral blood sample was collected from each donor, and TCR beta sequencing was performed on peripheral blood mononuclear cells. The Qiagen DNeasy Blood Extraction Kit was used to extract genomic DNA from the blood cell samples. The receptor library was made with the immunoSEQ multiplex PCR assay. For the multiplex PCR, a mixture combining 60 forward primers for TCR Vbeta segments and 13 reverse primers for TCR Jbeta segments was used. A multiplex PCR assay on genomic DNA amplified the CDR3 region of rearranged TCR beta genes. The Illumina HiSeq System was used to sequence the amplified TCR beta libraries as 87-base-pair reads. Concerning the study's data processing: A later analysis counted about 82 million unique TCR beta chains across the 640 or so repertoires, and around 12 million of these chains were shared by at least two donors. A nearest-neighbor algorithm error-corrected the raw reads and collapsed the reads into unique sequences, merging closely related sequences to remove PCR and sequencing errors. V, D and J gene segments were assigned by aligning CDR3 sequences to IMGT reference sequences. For a sequence to be retained, a match of at least six nucleotides to both a V gene segment and a J gene segment was required. A rearrangement counted as productive if the CDR3 had no stop codons and remained in frame with V and J, and every other rearrangement counted as non-productive. Following IMGT convention, CDR3 was defined as the stretch from the second conserved V-encoded cysteine up to the conserved J-encoded phenylalanine. In an earlier analysis of around 640 of the donors, sequences lacking an unambiguous match to a single V gene segment were excluded. In an earlier analysis of 587 of the donors, V segments were called functional above 56.7% productive rearrangements and were called segregating when the between-donor standard deviation exceeded 5%. A statistical classification framework was developed to diagnose cytomegalovirus status using the catalog of TCR beta chain sequences. In a later analysis, TCR nucleotide sequences were compared against IMGT/GENE-DB human TR gene sequences so that V and J genes could be assigned. A later analysis assigned CDR3 sequences and most-parsimonious VDJ recombination scenarios with the TCRdist pipeline. In a later analysis, every TCR beta chain was defined by the combination of its CDR3 amino acid sequence and its V-gene family, and reads without a unique V-gene family were dropped. To address suspected cross-contamination and a sequencing artifact, a later analysis removed roughly 640 highly shared, low-generation-probability nucleotide sequences. In a later analysis, a clonal expansion index was calculated for each public chain from normalized within-repertoire ranks of inferred template counts. A later analysis computed generation probabilities with a VDJ recombination model fitted to out-of-frame rearrangements, and checked the results against IGoR. A later analysis scored TCR-TCR, TCR-HLA and TCR-CMV co-occurrence with hypergeometric tests, applying a repertoire-size bias correction to TCR pairs. In a later analysis, false discovery rates were estimated by permuting HLA or CMV assignments 20 times. A later analysis grouped co-occurring TCRs with DBSCAN, adding TCRdist sequence similarity when clustering within HLA-allele-positive subsets. Repertoires with fewer than 30,000 or more than 120,000 public chains, plus five repertoires with anomalous nucleotide sharing, were excluded from co-occurrence clustering. TCRdb mirrors the immuneACCESS table, restricted to in-frame sequences. Some clones are absent from its copies; in checked studies, under half trace to an unresolved V gene, and the reason for the others is unknown. The DNA was the basis for D and trimming; V, J and clone size are from that table. In all, the sample holds 100,000 to 130,000 clones, and around three quarters of those were seen once. Jointly, the top ten make up more than 4% of the sample.

The chain links TRBV7-9 with TRBJ2-2; 7 central bases correspond to TRBD1. The clonotype originates from a male donor in good health and CMV-seronegative. The sequencing input was PBMCs. The CDR3 is CASSRDRNTGELFF. DNA sequence: TGTGCCAGCAGCCGGGACAGAAACACCGGGGAGCTGTTTTTT. The full variable domain, completed from the reference TRBV7-9 and TRBJ2-2 proteins outside the CDR3, reads DTGVSQNPRHKITKRGQNVTFRCDPISEHNRLYWYRQTLGQGPEFLTYFQNEAQLEKSRLLSDRFSAERPKGSFSTLEIQRTEQGDSAMYLCASSRDRNTGELFFGEGSRLTVL.